A selection of T cell receptor beta chains follows, all from one sample in a study of cytomegalovirus exposure and HLA in healthy donors. Only in-frame clones appear in the TCRdb table, and some are missing; sequencing was by immunoSEQ multiplex PCR. The data contain tens of thousands of clones, about 78% of them singletons. The sample taken for sequencing was PBMCs. The source of these receptors is a male donor in good health and CMV-seronegative. Both conserved end residues are part of each CDR3. The order of the fields is CDR3 protein, CDR3 DNA, clone size, CDR3 length, V gene, D gene, J gene. A D gene is named only where the DNA matches it firmly. Clone size is given for some rows only: seen once, a few or many times, or a class if the clone is expanded.

CASSLVRAGPTGELFF | TGTGCCAGCAGCTTAGTACGGGCGGGACCCACCGGGGAGCTGTTTTTT | NA | 16 | TRBV7-8 | NA | TRBJ2-2
CASSLAENANTGELFF | TGTGCCAGTAGTCTAGCGGAGAACGCGAACACCGGGGAGCTGTTTTTT | NA | 16 | TRBV19 | TRBD2 | TRBJ2-2
CATSRLDRVGYGYTF | TGTGCCACCAGCAGACTGGACAGGGTAGGCTATGGCTACACCTTC | NA | 15 | TRBV15 | TRBD1 | TRBJ1-2
CASSRDLTSNEQFF | TGTGCCAGCAGCCGGGACTTGACTTCGAATGAGCAGTTCTTC | NA | 14 | TRBV14 | NA | TRBJ2-1
CASSPPTYTYEQYF | TGTGCCAGCTCACCCCCAACTTATACCTACGAGCAGTACTTC | NA | 14 | TRBV18 | NA | TRBJ2-7
CASRKDRGRPTGELFF | TGTGCCAGCAGAAAAGACAGGGGGCGTCCGACCGGGGAGCTGTTTTTT | NA | 16 | TRBV2 | TRBD1 | TRBJ2-2
CASSFRTGGYTF | TGTGCCAGCAGCTTCAGGACGGGAGGCTACACCTTC | NA | 12 | TRBV5-4 | NA | TRBJ1-2
CASSYREYTDTQYF | TGTGCCAGCAGTTACCGGGAGTACACAGATACGCAGTATTTT | NA | 14 | TRBV6-5 | NA | TRBJ2-3
CASSRHGTGDTEAFF | TGCGCCAGCAGCCGACACGGGACAGGCGATACTGAAGCTTTCTTT | NA | 15 | TRBV4-3 | TRBD1 | TRBJ1-1
CASRKGQEKYEQYF | TGTGCCAGCAGGAAAGGACAGGAAAAATACGAGCAGTACTTC | once | 14 | TRBV2 | TRBD1 | TRBJ2-7
CASSPTAGVWGTDTQYF | TGTGCCAGCAGTCCTACCGCGGGGGTGTGGGGCACAGATACGCAGTATTTT | NA | 17 | TRBV27 | TRBD2 | TRBJ2-3
CAISRTRGQGHSEQYF | TGTGCCATCAGTCGCACGCGGGGACAGGGGCACTCCGAGCAGTACTTC | NA | 16 | TRBV10-3 | TRBD1 | TRBJ2-7
CASTRYLGTENSPLHF | TGCGCCAGCACCCGCTATCTCGGGACAGAAAATTCACCCCTCCACTTT | NA | 16 | TRBV10-2 | TRBD1 | TRBJ1-6
CASSYTGLYSPLHF | TGTGCCAGCAGTTATACAGGGCTCTATTCACCCCTCCACTTT | NA | 14 | TRBV27 | NA | TRBJ1-6
CAWVPGMGASGYTF | TGTGCCTGGGTCCCGGGGATGGGGGCGAGTGGCTACACCTTC | once | 14 | TRBV30 | NA | TRBJ1-2
CASSLGTGRDTGELFF | TGTGCCAGCAGCTTAGGCACAGGGAGGGACACCGGGGAGCTGTTTTTT | NA | 16 | TRBV11-3 | NA | TRBJ2-2
CASSLVRGQRPFF | TGTGCCAGCAGCTTGGTGAGGGGACAACGGCCTTTCTTC | NA | 13 | TRBV5-8 | NA | TRBJ1-2
CASIAGAGGEQYF | TGTGCCAGTATAGCGGGAGCTGGCGGCGAGCAGTACTTC | NA | 13 | TRBV28 | TRBD2 | TRBJ2-7
CASSLFSGGDYNEQFF | TGCGCCAGCAGCTTGTTCTCAGGGGGCGACTACAATGAGCAGTTCTTC | NA | 16 | TRBV5-1 | TRBD1 | TRBJ2-1
CASSIGTGGNTIYF | TGTGCCAGCAGCATTGGGACTGGGGGAAACACCATATATTTT | few | 14 | TRBV9 | NA | TRBJ1-3
CACPTGRDNYGYTF | TGTGCCTGCCCCACAGGGCGCGATAACTATGGCTACACCTTC | NA | 14 | TRBV30 | NA | TRBJ1-2
CSVAFGGGQLEQYF | TGCAGCGTTGCATTTGGGGGAGGCCAGCTCGAGCAGTACTTC | once | 14 | TRBV29-1 | NA | TRBJ2-7
CASSPKDGGTEAFF | TGTGCCAGCTCACCAAAGGACGGCGGGACTGAAGCTTTCTTT | NA | 14 | TRBV18 | NA | TRBJ1-1
CASSSGTGHYEQYF | TGTGCCAGCAGTTCCGGGACAGGGCACTACGAGCAGTACTTC | NA | 14 | TRBV25-1 | TRBD1 | TRBJ2-7
CATSRRAQLGEQFF | TGTGCCACCAGCAGGAGGGCCCAACTAGGTGAGCAGTTCTTC | NA | 14 | TRBV15 | NA | TRBJ2-1
CATEAGQGAYGYTF | TGTGCCACCGAAGCAGGACAGGGGGCCTATGGCTACACCTTC | NA | 14 | TRBV6-1 | TRBD1 | TRBJ1-2
CSAPVVNEQFF | TGCAGTGCTCCGGTTGTGAATGAGCAGTTCTTC | NA | 11 | TRBV20-1 | NA | TRBJ2-1
CASSGGRNTDTQYF | TGTGCCAGCAGCGGGGGGCGGAACACAGATACGCAGTATTTT | NA | 14 | TRBV9 | NA | TRBJ2-3
CATSPRDRESGQYF | TGTGCCACCTCACCCCGGGACAGGGAAAGCGGGCAGTACTTC | NA | 14 | TRBV6-1 | TRBD1 | TRBJ2-5
CASSPPAGGYTF | TGTGCCAGTAGTCCCCCAGCGGGTGGCTACACCTTC | few | 12 | TRBV19 | NA | TRBJ1-2
CASRSGALETQYF | TGTGCCAGTAGATCAGGGGCGCTGGAGACCCAGTACTTC | NA | 13 | TRBV19 | NA | TRBJ2-5
CASSSVWGVYQAFF | TGTGCCAGCAGCTCAGTGTGGGGGGTTTATCAAGCTTTCTTT | NA | 14 | TRBV5-5 | NA | TRBJ1-1
CASSDWTGGSSEQYF | TGTGCCAGCAGTGACTGGACAGGGGGGTCCTCCGAGCAGTACTTC | few | 15 | TRBV2 | TRBD1 | TRBJ2-7
CASSDRAYEQYF | TGTGCCAGCAGCGACAGGGCCTACGAGCAGTACTTC | few | 12 | TRBV6-1 | TRBD1 | TRBJ2-7
CASSHYFPGVDTIYF | TGCGCCAGCAGCCACTATTTCCCAGGGGTGGACACCATATATTTT | NA | 15 | TRBV4-1 | NA | TRBJ1-3
CASFSRGQEVNEQFF | TGTGCCAGTTTCAGCCGGGGACAGGAGGTGAATGAGCAGTTCTTC | few | 15 | TRBV27 | TRBD1 | TRBJ2-1